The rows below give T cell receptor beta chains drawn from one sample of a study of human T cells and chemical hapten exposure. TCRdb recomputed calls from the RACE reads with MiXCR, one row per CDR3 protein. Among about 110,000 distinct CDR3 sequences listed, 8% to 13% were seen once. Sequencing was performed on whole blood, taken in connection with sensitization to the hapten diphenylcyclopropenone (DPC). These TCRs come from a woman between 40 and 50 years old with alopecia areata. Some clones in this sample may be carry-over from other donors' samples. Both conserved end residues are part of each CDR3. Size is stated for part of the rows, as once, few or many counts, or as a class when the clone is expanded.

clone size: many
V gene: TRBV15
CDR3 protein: CATSRAPGTGQGNYGYTF

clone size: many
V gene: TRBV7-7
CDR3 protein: CASSSAAQETQYF

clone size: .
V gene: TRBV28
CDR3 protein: CASSLFGTNTEAFF

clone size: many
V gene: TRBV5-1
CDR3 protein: CASSVKTGTEQYF

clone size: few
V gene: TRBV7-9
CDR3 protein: CASSLDGASNEQFF

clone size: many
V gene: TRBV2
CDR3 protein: CASSSSVEQFF

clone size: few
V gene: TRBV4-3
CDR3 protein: CASSQDSRGLAEQYF

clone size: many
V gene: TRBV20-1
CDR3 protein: CSARDPNGRAHEQYF

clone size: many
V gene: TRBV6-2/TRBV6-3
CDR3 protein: CASSSRLTDQYF

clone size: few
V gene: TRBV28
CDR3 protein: CASSVAGVGKETQYF

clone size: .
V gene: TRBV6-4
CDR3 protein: CASSLAGGTYNEQFF

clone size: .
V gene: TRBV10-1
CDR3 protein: CASSRDSYYEQYF

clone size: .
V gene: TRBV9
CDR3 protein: CASSVGGGLDEQFF

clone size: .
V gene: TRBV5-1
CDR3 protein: CASSPPTGMTNTGELFF

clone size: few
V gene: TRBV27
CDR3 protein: CASSKGPAQETQYF

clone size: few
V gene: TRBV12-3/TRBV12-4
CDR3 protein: CASSAPSGAYNEQFF

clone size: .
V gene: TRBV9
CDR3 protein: CASSVKWNTEAFF

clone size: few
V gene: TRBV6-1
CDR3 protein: CASSEWLAGADEQFF

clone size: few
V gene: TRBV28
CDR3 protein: CASSFGVLYEQYF

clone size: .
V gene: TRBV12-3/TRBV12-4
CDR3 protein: CASSSGTSGSHEQFF

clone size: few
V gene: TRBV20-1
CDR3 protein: CSARSILTNHQETQYF

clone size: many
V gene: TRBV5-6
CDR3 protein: CASSSGLAAVRYEQYF

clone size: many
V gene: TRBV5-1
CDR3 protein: CASSLDPGQGQPQHF

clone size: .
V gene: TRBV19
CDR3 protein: CASSSSFAAPTDLSSYEQYF

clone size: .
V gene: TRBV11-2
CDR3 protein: CASSLAMAYNEQFF

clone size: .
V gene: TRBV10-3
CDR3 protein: CAISDGYSNQPQHF

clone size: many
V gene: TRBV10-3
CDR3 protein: CAANTGSNYGYTF

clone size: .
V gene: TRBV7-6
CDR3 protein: CASSRAEGNEQYF

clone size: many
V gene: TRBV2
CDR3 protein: CASSLGQGNIQYF

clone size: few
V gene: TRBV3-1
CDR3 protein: CASSQGPRAGKETQYF

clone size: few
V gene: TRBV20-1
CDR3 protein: CSARGLAGRSSYNEQFF

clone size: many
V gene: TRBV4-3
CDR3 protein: CASSPQGQGDLGEKLFF

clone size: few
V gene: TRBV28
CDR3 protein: CASSPPGTNYEQYF

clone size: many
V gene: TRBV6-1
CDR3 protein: CASSEDRAQADTQYF

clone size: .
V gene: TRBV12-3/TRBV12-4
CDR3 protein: CASSPSGTVDRYEQYF

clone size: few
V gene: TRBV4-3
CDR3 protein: CASSQDRTGHQPQHF

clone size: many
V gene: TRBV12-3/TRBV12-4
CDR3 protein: CASSSGVTIYF

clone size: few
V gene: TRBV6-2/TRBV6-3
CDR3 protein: CASSPSGTQYF

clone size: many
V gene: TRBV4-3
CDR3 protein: CASSQTGNTEAFF

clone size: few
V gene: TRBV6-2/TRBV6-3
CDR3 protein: CASSYKAAHGYTF

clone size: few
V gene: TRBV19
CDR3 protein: CASREGAIRNQPQHF